The 21 T cell receptor beta chains presented below share a single source sample, sequenced in a study of cytotoxic CD8 clonotypes in ibrutinib-treated CLL (dated by TCRdb to the early 2020s). Libraries were built with the immunoSEQ multiplex PCR assay. What TCRdb holds here is the immuneACCESS table cut down to in-frame rearrangements. Part of the clones is not present; checked against another copy, under half of the missing clones reflect an unresolved V gene, and the others are unexplained. This sample has more than 200,000 clones in its table, and 70% of those were observed once. Roughly 14% of the sample is in the top ten clones. The sample's time point, from its label and the paper: roughly 25 months on ibrutinib. Sequences were derived from PBMCs, sampled after 24 months of ibrutinib treatment. The receptors were gathered from a human donor with chronic lymphocytic leukemia.

This clone has a single count. The J gene is TRBJ2-2, the V gene TRBV27, with TRBD2 as a possible D gene (6 bases). V shed 2 bases and J shed 5 bases, with 9 bases lying between them. Germline-derived CDR1 and CDR2 are MNHEY and SMNVEV (reference sequence). The CDR3 spans 14 residues. The CDR3 reads CASSLAGWTGELFF. In DNA form, the CDR3 reads TGTGCCAGCAGTTTAGCGGGGTGGACCGGGGAGCTGTTTTTT.

V is TRBV30 and J is TRBJ1-5; no reliable D call. Germline values: CDR1 GTSNPN, CDR2 SVGIG (reference sequence). This CDR3 is built from 14 residues. V gave up 2 bases and J gave up 5 bases, with 13 bases separating them. The CDR3 protein is CAWSPKGWDQPQHF. DNA for the CDR3: TGTGCCTGGAGTCCCAAGGGTTGGGATCAGCCCCAGCATTTT.

This clone has just one count. The chain couples TRBV6-5 to TRBJ2-2; D is perhaps TRBD1 (5 bases). This CDR3 region has 14 residues. Germline CDR1 and CDR2: MNHEY and SVGAGI. V shed 2 bases and J shed 6 bases, with 10 bases lying between them. CDR3 in DNA: TGTGCCAGCAGTTACGGCAGGGCTGCCGGGGAGCTGTTTTTT. It specifies CASSYGRAAGELFF.

The rearrangement links TRBV19 to TRBJ2-7, with 7 bases aligning to TRBD1. Trimming cost V 1 base and J 0 bases; bases outside gene matches: 12. Germline CDR1 is LNHDA and CDR2 is SQIVND (reference sequence). This CDR3 is built from 18 residues. CDR3 in DNA: TGTGCCAGTAGTATAGTCCCGCCCTCGGACAGGAGCTCCTACGAGCAGTACTTC. Translated, it gives CASSIVPPSDRSSYEQYF.

The table lists this clone with a count of one. CDR3 nucleotide sequence: TGTGCCAGCAGTCGGACTGGCTACAATGAGCAGTTCTTC. It yields the protein CASSRTGYNEQFF. This sequence joins TRBV28 and TRBJ2-1; D may be TRBD2 (5 bases). CDR3 length equals 13 residues. Trimming took 5 bases from V and 3 from J, leaving 8 bases between them. Germline CDR1 and CDR2: MDHEN and SYDVKM. The whole variable domain, filled in from reference TRBV28 and TRBJ2-1, reads DVKVTQSSRYLVKRTGEKVFLECVQDMDHENMFWYRQDPGLGLRLIYFSYDVKMKEKGDIPEGYSVSREKKERFSLILESASTNQTSMYLCASSRTGYNEQFFGPGTRLTVL.

The rearrangement joins TRBV11-3 to TRBJ2-3; a possible D gene is TRBD1 (6 bases). With 2 bases removed from V and 1 base from J, the gap between germline ends came to 13 bases. Germline V lookup: CDR1 SGHNT, CDR2 YENEEA. The CDR3 totals 16 residues. In DNA, the CDR3 is TGTGCCAGCAGCTTACCAGGGGCCTCGGGCACAGATACGCAGTATTTT. This encodes CASSLPGASGTDTQYF.

As to this clone: The sample holds other DNA sequences that translate to the same CDR3. The chain has TRBV6-5 and TRBJ1-1; TRBD1 might be the D (6 bases). The CDR3 covers 13 residues. The V and J ends lost 5 bases and 2 bases respectively, with 9 bases between them. Germline V gene lookup returns CDR1 MNHEY and CDR2 SVGAGI. The CDR3 is CASSRGQNTEAFF. The CDR3 region has the DNA TGTGCCAGCAGTAGGGGACAAAACACTGAAGCTTTCTTT.

This clone came up once. V is TRBV11-3 and J is TRBJ1-5; D is unclear. The CDR3 totals 16 residues. With 1 base removed from V and 0 bases from J, the gap between germline ends came to 10 bases. Germline V gene lookup returns CDR1 SGHNT and CDR2 YENEEA. The CDR3 loop reads CASSLAYIYSNQPQHF. The CDR3 nucleotides are TGTGCCAGCAGCTTAGCGTACATCTATAGCAATCAGCCCCAGCATTTT. Filled out from reference TRBV11-3 and TRBJ1-5, the complete variable domain reads EAGVVQSPRYKIIEKKQPVAFWCNPISGHNTLYWYLQNLGQGPELLIRYENEEAVDDSQLPKDRFSAERLKGVDSTLKIQPAELGDSAVYLCASSLAYIYSNQPQHFGDGTRLSIL.

The chain recombines TRBV6-5 with TRBJ2-7; maybe TRBD2 (6 bases). Germline lookup yields CDR1 MNHEY and CDR2 SVGAGI. The CDR3 runs to 15 residues. V was trimmed by 4 bases and J by 5 bases, leaving 18 bases between them. In DNA form, the CDR3 reads TGTGCCAGCAGTTCCACGGAGGGCCGGTTGAACGAGCAGTACTTC. It yields the protein CASSSTEGRLNEQYF.

This chain links TRBV29-1 with TRBJ2-3; no clear D. V lost 4 bases and J 0 bases, leaving 8 bases between the germline ends. CDR3 size: 13 residues. Germline CDR1 SQVTM, CDR2 ANQGSEA. CDR3 DNA: TGCAGCGTTGGGGTCTCAAGCACAGATACGCAGTATTTT. This sequence encodes CSVGVSSTDTQYF.

This clone was recorded a few times. The CDR3 DNA is TGTGCCAGTAGTATCAGGGAAAGCGGAGGGGGGGATACGCAGTATTTT. Protein sequence: CASSIRESGGGDTQYF. This sequence joins TRBV19 and TRBJ2-3, with D perhaps TRBD1 or TRBD2 (6 bases each). The CDR3 spans 16 residues. V gave up 3 bases and J gave up 6 bases, with 19 bases separating them. Germline loops: CDR1 LNHDA, CDR2 SQIVND (reference sequence).

The chain employs TRBV5-1 and TRBJ1-1; the D gene is possibly TRBD1 (5 bases). This CDR3 is built from 14 residues. CDR1 is SGHRS, CDR2 YFSETQ, per germline. The V and J ends lost 3 bases and 7 bases respectively, with 16 bases between them. The CDR3 sequence is CASSSAPGDGEAFF. The CDR3 bases are TGCGCCAGCAGCTCGGCGCCGGGGGACGGTGAAGCTTTCTTT.

A single count supports this clone. The rearrangement uses TRBV6-6 and TRBJ1-1, with D unresolved. This CDR3 spans 14 amino acids. The germline V gene has CDR1 MNHNY and CDR2 SVGAGI (reference sequence). V dropped 7 bases and J dropped 3 bases, with 15 bases sitting between them. The CDR3: CASNLLTVDTEAFF. The DNA of the CDR3 is TGTGCCAGCAACCTCCTCACGGTGGACACTGAAGCTTTCTTT.

This clone was seen only a few times. This chain connects TRBV9 to TRBJ2-5, with 10 nucleotides matching TRBD2. Per the germline V gene, CDR1 is SGDLS and CDR2 is YYNGEE. V shed 4 bases, J shed 1 base, and the junction held 4 bases outside the gene matches. The CDR3 contains 15 residues. The CDR3 protein is CASSPRTSGQETQYF. CDR3 nucleotide sequence: TGTGCCAGCAGCCCCCGGACTAGCGGCCAAGAGACCCAGTACTTC.

The chain couples TRBV12-2 to TRBJ2-7. TRBV12-2 is tagged as a pseudogene. This CDR3 has 16 residues. CDR3 region: CASRLVGPKTLYEQYF. CDR3 nucleotides: TGTGCAAGTCGCTTAGTAGGACCCAAAACCCTATACGAGCAGTACTTC.

The DNA of the CDR3 is TGTGCCAGCAGTCGGATATTGAATCAGCCCCAGCATTTT. This encodes CASSRILNQPQHF. This rearrangement joins TRBV27 to TRBJ1-5, with D unresolved. CDR1 MNHEY and CDR2 SMNVEV come from the germline V gene (reference sequence). The CDR3 runs to 13 residues. V was clipped by 5 bases and J by 4 bases, with 9 bases between them.

The rearrangement links TRBV5-1 to TRBJ2-1; D call uncertain. The CDR3 spans 11 residues. Germline assignment: CDR1 SGHRS and CDR2 YFSETQ. V lost 0 bases and J 7 bases, leaving 2 bases between the germline ends. Written as DNA, the CDR3 is TGCGCCAGCAGCTTGGAAAATGAGCAGTTCTTC. It specifies CASSLENEQFF.

The chain has TRBV5-4 and TRBJ2-3; D is possibly TRBD2 (6 bases). Germline V gene lookup returns CDR1 SGHNT and CDR2 YYREEE (reference sequence). This CDR3 spans 15 amino acids. Trimming left V 2 bases short and J 0 bases short, with 10 bases between. The CDR3 region has the DNA TGTGCCAGCAGCTTCGGGGGTTTAAGCACAGATACGCAGTATTTT. Protein product: CASSFGGLSTDTQYF.

The chain carries TRBV19 and TRBJ2-1; 8 positions agree with TRBD1. The CDR3 is made up of 15 amino acids. V shed 10 bases and J 5 bases; nucleotides not matched to a gene: 13. The germline V gene has CDR1 LNHDA and CDR2 SQIVND (reference sequence). The CDR3 coding sequence is TGTGCCACAGCGACTCAGGACAGGGCTGACAATGAGCAGTTCTTC. Amino acids: CATATQDRADNEQFF.

The gene calls are TRBV7-9 and TRBJ1-1; the match to TRBD1 covers 9 bases. The V and J ends lost 0 bases and 8 bases, in that order; junction bases with no gene match: 7. Germline CDR1 SEHNR, CDR2 FQNEAQ (reference sequence). CDR3 length equals 15 residues. CDR3 protein: CASSLARGQGPEAFF. Written as DNA, the CDR3 is TGTGCCAGCAGCTTAGCAAGGGGACAGGGCCCGGAAGCTTTCTTT.

This chain connects TRBV5-6 to TRBJ1-3; D is perhaps TRBD1 (5 bases). The V gene lost 1 base and the J gene lost 3 bases, with 14 bases spanning the gap. The germline V gene has CDR1 SGHDT and CDR2 YYEEEE. The length of the CDR3 is 16 residues. As DNA, the CDR3 is TGTGCCAGCAGCTTGAATCCGGGGCGAAGTGGAAACACCATATATTTT. Protein product: CASSLNPGRSGNTIYF.